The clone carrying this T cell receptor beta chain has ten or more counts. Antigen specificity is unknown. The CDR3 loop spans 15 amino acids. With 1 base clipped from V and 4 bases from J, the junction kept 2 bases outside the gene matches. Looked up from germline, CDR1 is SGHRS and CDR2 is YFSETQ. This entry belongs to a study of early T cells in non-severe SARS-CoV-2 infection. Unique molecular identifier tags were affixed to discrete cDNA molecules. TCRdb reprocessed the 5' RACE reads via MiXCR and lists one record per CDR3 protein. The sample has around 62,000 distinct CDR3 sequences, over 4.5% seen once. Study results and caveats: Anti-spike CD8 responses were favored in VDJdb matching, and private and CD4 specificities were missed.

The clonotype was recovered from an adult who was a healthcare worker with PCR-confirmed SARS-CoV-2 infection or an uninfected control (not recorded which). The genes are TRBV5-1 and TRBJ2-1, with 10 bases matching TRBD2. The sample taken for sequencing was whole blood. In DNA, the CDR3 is TGCGCCAGCAGCTTGATTAGCGGGGGGTACAATGAGCAGTTCTTC. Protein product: CASSLISGGYNEQFF.